This paragraph covers one T cell receptor (beta chain) sequence. This sample stems from a study of blood T cells in healthy people across ages. With a J-beta primer mix and a sample-barcoded 5' primer, a second PCR ran 7 to 11 cycles. One entry per CDR3 protein results from TCRdb running MiXCR on the 5' RACE reads. The sample shows about 1.8 million distinct CDR3 sequences, roughly 49% of them seen only once. This CDR3 region has 18 residues. V dropped 5 bases and J dropped 5; count of bases not matched to a gene: 12. Per the germline V gene, CDR1 is SGHTA and CDR2 is FQGNSA. The rearrangement links TRBV7-2 to TRBJ2-7; 16 positions agree with TRBD2. This sequence originates from a woman aged 40 to 55 in good health. Sample: blood. The CDR3 protein is CASSPRWGLAGGRDEQYF. CDR3 coding DNA: TGTGCCAGCAGCCCCCGGTGGGGACTAGCGGGGGGGAGGGACGAGCAGTACTTC.